This T cell receptor (beta chain) was captured in a study of blood T cells in healthy people across ages. With a J-beta primer mix and a sample-barcoded 5' primer, a second PCR ran about 7 to 11 cycles. Each cDNA molecule was tagged by a template-switch adaptor with 12 random nucleotides. Using its own MiXCR run on the 5' RACE reads, TCRdb lists one record per CDR3 protein. This sample yields about 400,000 distinct CDR3 sequences, of which about half are seen a single time; about 54% belongs to the top ten. The sequence derives from a man between 60 and 75 years old in good health. Sequencing was carried out using blood.

The CDR3 protein is CASSAGDQSYGYTF. CDR3 sequence (DNA): TGTGCCAGCAGCGCCGGGGACCAAAGCTATGGCTACACCTTC. This chain uses TRBV7-9 with TRBJ1-2; weak D call: TRBD1 (5 bases). Trimming shortened V by 5 bases and J by 4 bases, and 14 bases separated the two germline ends. The CDR3 covers 14 residues. The germline CDR1 and CDR2 sequences are SEHNR and FQNEAQ (reference sequence).